A selection of T cell receptor beta chains follows, all from one sample in a study of cytomegalovirus exposure and HLA in healthy donors. Profiled with immunoSEQ multiplex PCR; TCRdb holds only in-frame clones, not every one. The data contain roughly 120,000 clones, approximately 80% of them seen just once; the ten biggest clones take up more than 10%. What was sequenced was PBMCs. The receptor source for this set is a woman aged 40-49 years in good health and CMV-seropositive. The CDR3 runs from the conserved cysteine through the conserved F or W. A D gene is named only where the DNA matches it firmly. Rows may omit the clone size; those that give it use once, few, many or a size class.

j_call d_call cdr3_length clone_size v_call cdr3_aa cdr3_nt
TRBJ2-1 TRBD2 17 few TRBV7-2 CASSLGLLAGAGGEQFF TGTGCCAGCAGCTTAGGGCTCCTAGCGGGGGCCGGTGGGGAGCAGTTCTTC
TRBJ1-2 TRBD1 14 - TRBV5-1 CASSWRTGGDGYTF TGCGCCAGCAGCTGGAGGACAGGGGGCGATGGCTACACCTTC
TRBJ2-1 - 14 - TRBV11-2 CASSLGTENNEQFF TGTGCCAGCAGCTTAGGGACAGAGAACAATGAGCAGTTCTTC
TRBJ1-5 - 14 once TRBV5-6 CASSSPRGNQPQHF TGTGCCAGCAGCTCCCCTAGGGGTAATCAGCCCCAGCATTTT
TRBJ2-3 - 17 - TRBV4-1 CASSHPGSGVPADTQYF TGCGCCAGCAGCCACCCCGGTTCAGGGGTTCCGGCAGATACGCAGTATTTT
TRBJ2-4 TRBD2 15 - TRBV2 CASRREGGAKNIQYF TGTGCCAGCAGGAGGGAGGGAGGGGCCAAAAACATTCAGTACTTC
TRBJ2-1 - 15 - TRBV14 CASSQHLGSYNEQFF TGTGCCAGCAGCCAACATCTAGGCTCCTACAATGAGCAGTTCTTC
TRBJ1-5 - 14 - TRBV19 CASSISYSNQPQHF TGTGCCAGTAGTATAAGCTATAGCAATCAGCCCCAGCATTTT
TRBJ2-5 TRBD2 15 - TRBV9 CASSLAGGLQETQYF TGTGCCAGCAGCTTGGCGGGAGGGCTTCAAGAGACCCAGTACTTC
TRBJ2-7 - 13 few TRBV15 CATSGTSSYEQYF TGTGCCACCAGTGGGACTTCTTCCTACGAGCAGTACTTC
TRBJ1-1 - 13 - TRBV7-8 CASSLKQNTEAFF TGTGCCAGCAGCTTAAAACAGAACACTGAAGCTTTCTTT
TRBJ1-5 - 17 few TRBV7-9 CASSLADVQISNQPQHF TGTGCCAGCAGCTTAGCCGATGTACAGATTAGCAATCAGCCCCAGCATTTT
TRBJ2-5 TRBD2 13 once TRBV30 CAWSRGEYETQYF TGTGCCTGGAGCCGGGGGGAGTACGAGACCCAGTACTTC
TRBJ2-7 - 12 - TRBV28 CASTQRGNEQYF TGTGCCAGCACCCAACGGGGGAACGAGCAGTACTTC
TRBJ1-5 TRBD1 15 - TRBV6-6 CASSDTGEGNQPQHF TGTGCCAGCAGTGACACAGGGGAAGGCAATCAGCCCCAGCATTTT
TRBJ2-7 TRBD2 15 - TRBV18 CASSPPGGRGDEQYF TGTGCCAGCTCACCACCGGGCGGTCGGGGGGACGAGCAGTACTTC
TRBJ2-1 TRBD2 14 - TRBV30 CAWEAGVPYNEQFF TGTGCCTGGGAAGCGGGAGTGCCCTATAATGAGCAGTTCTTC
TRBJ2-5 - 14 - TRBV5-5 CASSPRSGQETQYF TGTGCCAGCAGCCCCCGGTCGGGCCAAGAGACCCAGTACTTC
TRBJ2-5 TRBD1 16 - TRBV4-1 CASSRGSGTGEETQYF TGCGCCAGCAGCCGCGGGAGCGGGACAGGGGAAGAGACCCAGTACTTC
TRBJ2-7 TRBD1 16 once TRBV27 CASSPFGNRGRYEQYF TGTGCCAGCAGTCCTTTTGGAAACAGGGGGCGCTACGAGCAGTACTTC
TRBJ1-1 - 13 few TRBV6-1 CASSERGFTEAFF TGTGCCAGCAGTGAACGAGGGTTTACTGAAGCTTTCTTT
TRBJ2-7 - 15 - TRBV19 CASSNLQDTPYEQYF TGTGCCAGTAGTAACCTTCAGGACACCCCCTACGAGCAGTACTTC
TRBJ2-1 TRBD1 14 - TRBV30 CAWSGDRGLYEQFF TGTGCCTGGAGTGGGGACAGGGGGCTCTATGAGCAGTTCTTC
TRBJ2-1 TRBD2 15 few TRBV19 CASSRTSGSYNEQFF TGTGCCAGTAGCCGGACTAGCGGGAGCTACAATGAGCAGTTCTTC
TRBJ2-5 - 13 once TRBV6-1 CASSEGPGETQYF TGTGCCAGCAGTGAAGGGCCCGGGGAGACCCAGTACTTC
TRBJ1-2 - 10 - TRBV27 CASSPNGYTF TGTGCCAGCAGTCCCAATGGCTACACCTTC
TRBJ1-1 TRBD1 17 - TRBV18 CASSRVPGQGWGTEAFF TGTGCCAGCTCCCGCGTCCCGGGACAGGGATGGGGGACTGAAGCTTTCTTT
TRBJ2-7 TRBD1 14 - TRBV23-1 CASSQPGTGAEQYF TGCGCCAGCAGTCAACCCGGGACAGGGGCCGAGCAGTACTTC
TRBJ2-7 TRBD2 16 - TRBV4-1 CASSRPTLAGDHEQYF TGCGCCAGCAGCCGTCCAACCCTAGCGGGAGATCACGAGCAGTACTTC
TRBJ2-7 TRBD2 17 - TRBV6-7 CASSYSRTSGRAYEQYF TGTGCCAGCAGTTACTCGAGGACTAGCGGCCGAGCCTACGAGCAGTACTTC
TRBJ2-3 TRBD2 14 - TRBV6-6 CASRRAGPTDTQYF TGTGCCAGCAGGAGAGCGGGACCCACAGATACGCAGTATTTT
TRBJ2-2 - 16 - TRBV14 CASSQRPGVATGELFF TGTGCCAGCAGCCAACGTCCGGGAGTCGCCACCGGGGAGCTGTTTTTT
TRBJ2-7 - 14 - TRBV25-1 CASSEVGGPYEQYF TGTGCCAGCAGTGAAGTGGGGGGTCCCTACGAGCAGTACTTC
TRBJ2-2 TRBD2 15 - TRBV28 CASSLAGGQTGELFF TGTGCCAGCAGTTTGGCGGGAGGGCAAACCGGGGAGCTGTTTTTT
TRBJ1-1 - 13 - TRBV2 CASTPDKNTEAFF TGTGCCAGCACCCCGGACAAGAACACTGAAGCTTTCTTT
TRBJ1-2 - 13 - TRBV5-5 CASSFLEIGGYTF TGTGCCAGCAGCTTTCTGGAGATCGGAGGCTACACCTTC
TRBJ1-2 - 12 - TRBV28 CASRPTVYGYTF TGTGCCAGCAGGCCGACAGTCTATGGCTACACCTTC
TRBJ1-1 - 18 - TRBV7-8 CASRRAPTGGAPGTEAFF TGTGCCAGCAGACGCGCCCCTACGGGGGGGGCGCCTGGCACTGAAGCTTTCTTT
TRBJ2-5 TRBD1 14 - TRBV6-1 CASSQTGPRETQYF TGTGCCAGCAGTCAGACAGGGCCCAGAGAGACCCAGTACTTC
TRBJ2-7 - 16 - TRBV10-3 CAISEPLQGTLYEQYF TGTGCCATCAGTGAGCCCCTTCAGGGGACACTCTACGAGCAGTACTTC
TRBJ2-1 TRBD1 18 once TRBV5-4 CASRPKSPRGQTGNEQFF TGTGCCAGCAGACCCAAGAGTCCCCGGGGACAGACCGGCAATGAGCAGTTCTTC
TRBJ1-1 - 15 - TRBV2 CASSEARGQFGEAFF TGTGCCAGCAGTGAAGCTAGGGGACAATTCGGTGAAGCTTTCTTT
TRBJ2-1 TRBD2 12 medium-sized TRBV5-4 CASRSGGDEQFF TGTGCCAGCAGAAGCGGGGGGGATGAGCAGTTCTTC
TRBJ2-1 - 12 - TRBV7-6 CASSLVTEPAIF TGTGCCAGCAGCTTAGTCACTGAACCCGCCATCTTC
TRBJ1-3 - 15 - TRBV30 CALGGGIPSGNTIYF TGTGCCCTCGGTGGGGGCATCCCCTCTGGAAACACCATATATTTT
TRBJ2-5 TRBD2 18 - TRBV6-7 CASSYPAEGLAGRETQYF TGTGCCAGCAGTTACCCTGCCGAAGGGCTAGCGGGTAGGGAGACCCAGTACTTC
TRBJ2-5 TRBD1 17 - TRBV11-1 CASSSPRPTGGRETQYF TGTGCCAGCAGTTCCCCTCGCCCGACAGGGGGGAGAGAGACCCAGTACTTC
TRBJ2-7 - 13 - TRBV4-2 CASSQERGNEQYF TGTGCCAGCAGCCAAGAACGCGGTAACGAGCAGTACTTC
TRBJ2-1 TRBD1 18 - TRBV10-3 CAIRVGQGKNGDLNEQFF TGTGCCATCAGGGTCGGACAGGGAAAGAACGGGGACTTAAATGAGCAGTTCTTC